This T cell receptor (beta chain) stems from a study of T-cell memory formation after mild COVID-19. Study-level background: TCR clusters mostly belonged to single donors.

TCRdb recomputed calls from the 5' RACE reads with MiXCR, one row per CDR3 protein. This table holds over 55,000 distinct CDR3 sequences, over 7.5% found once. This clonotype was detected a few times. The CDR3 consists of 15 residues. The V and J ends lost 4 bases and 5 bases respectively, with 12 bases between them. Looked up from germline, CDR1 is WSHSY and CDR2 is SAAADI. The receptor comes from a man aged 18 to 29 who had mild COVID-19 (a few samples of this study predate the infection). Cell type and time point are not known. The sequenced sample was PBMCs or a T cell subset sorted from them (not recorded which). This chain connects TRBV10-2 to TRBJ1-6; D not certain. CDR3 bases: TGCGCCAGCAGTGTTCTTGCACCCAATAATTCACCCCTCCACTTT. Protein sequence: CASSVLAPNNSPLHF.